This T cell receptor (beta chain) was recovered during a study of early stage breast cancer tumors. Study context: Of some 17 invasive breast tumors, about a dozen were hormone receptor-positive, HER2-negative. Each sample averaged approximately 9.9-fold read coverage. Study results and limitations: Comparing each tissue with blood distinguished tumor from normal in 14 of 16 patients. Functional markers like CD4, CD8 and FOXP3 were missed in bulk sequencing.

J gave up 8 bases and V 6 bases, and 5 bases lay outside the gene matches. CDR1 WNHNN and CDR2 SYGVQD come from the germline V gene (reference sequence). The CDR3 is 13 residues long. Here immunoSEQ multiplex PCR was the method, and the copy in TCRdb shows in-frame clones only, minus some. The sample contains tens of thousands of clones, around 70% of which appear only once. This clone has more than one count but fewer than ten. Its antigen is not identified. Specimen: blood. The chain links TRBV10-1 to TRBJ2-1, with TRBD2 identical over 9 bases. The clonotype originates from a person in their fifties with breast cancer. CDR3 coding DNA: TGCGCCAGCAGCGCGGGACTAGCCGATGAGCAGTTCTTC. It codes for CASSAGLADEQFF.